Ten or more counts support the clone carrying this TCR beta chain. Its specificity is not known. The CDR3 sequence is 14 residues long. With 4 bases clipped from V and 5 bases from J, the junction kept 9 bases outside the gene matches. CDR1 DFQATT and CDR2 SNEGSKA come from the germline V gene (reference sequence). The source of the sample is a study of T cell repertoires in cytomegalovirus infection. Overall study context: CMV infection plus the matching HLA type was flagged by public TCR beta signatures. Study-wide results and limits: Cumulative frequency of public TCR beta families picked out carriers of CMV plus the relevant HLA. The ex vivo response was dominated by HLA-C-restricted CMV-specific TCR beta clonotypes.

From the reads, TCRdb called clonotypes with MiXCR, one entry per CDR3 protein. The sample lists 200,000 to 300,000 distinct CDR3 sequences, roughly 9% occurring once. The sequence was collected from a human donor in good health (CMV status not recorded). Some clones in this sample may be carry-over from other donors' samples. The chain couples TRBV20-1 to TRBJ2-3; the match to TRBD1 covers 7 bases. Material for sequencing was PBMCs. CDR3 region: CSAIQGGAGDTQYF. The CDR3 bases are TGCAGTGCTATCCAAGGGGGCGCAGGAGATACGCAGTATTTT.